These T cell receptor beta chains were read from a single sample in a study of long-term antiretroviral therapy in people with HIV. Clones were sequenced by immunoSEQ multiplex PCR, and TCRdb holds only the in-frame ones, with some missing. In the table there are about 22,000 clones, 86% of which are singletons. This specimen consisted of unsorted PBMCs, obtained 1.3 years after starting antiretroviral therapy. These receptor sequences come from a man between 60 and 75 years old with HIV. The CDR3 runs from the conserved cysteine through the conserved F or W. D genes are given only for firm matches. A clone size is listed for some rows: how often the clone was seen (once, few, many), or a class if it is expanded.

D gene | J gene | V gene | clone size | CDR3 DNA | CDR3 protein
. | TRBJ1-2 | TRBV5-1 | . | TGCGCCAGCAGCTTGGGACAGACCTATGGCTACACCTTC | CASSLGQTYGYTF
. | TRBJ2-7 | TRBV20-1 | once | TGCAGTGCTACCGGGGACGAAGAGCAGTACTTC | CSATGDEEQYF
. | TRBJ1-1 | TRBV7-8 | once | TGTGCCAGCAGCTTACATCTCGGAAACACTGAAGCTTTCTTT | CASSLHLGNTEAFF
. | TRBJ1-5 | TRBV5-1 | . | TGCGCCAGCAGCTTGGAGGGGTTAGGGAATCAGCCCCAGCATTTT | CASSLEGLGNQPQHF
. | TRBJ2-7 | TRBV19 | . | TGTGCCAGTAGGGGTGGCTACGAGCAGTACTTC | CASRGGYEQYF
TRBD1 | TRBJ1-6 | TRBV30 | . | TGTGCCTGGAGTGTCATACCGGGACAGGGTAATTCACCCCTCCACTTT | CAWSVIPGQGNSPLHF
TRBD1 | TRBJ1-1 | TRBV2 | . | TGTGCCAGCACATTGGGGACAGGGGGCAGGACTGAAGCTTTCTTT | CASTLGTGGRTEAFF
TRBD2 | TRBJ2-3 | TRBV5-4 | . | TGTGCCAGCAGCGCGAGCGGGAGAAGCACAGATACGCAGTATTTT | CASSASGRSTDTQYF
. | TRBJ1-1 | TRBV7-9 | . | TGTGCCAGCAGCTTTCGGGTAGTTGGACCTGTTAACACTGAAGCTTTCTTT | CASSFRVVGPVNTEAFF
. | TRBJ2-2 | TRBV7-9 | . | TGTGCCAGCAGCTTAGTTTGGCAGAAGAACACCGGGGAGCTGTTTTTT | CASSLVWQKNTGELFF
. | TRBJ1-1 | TRBV10-3 | . | TGTGCCAGCCAGAGGACACTTTCTAACACTGAAGCTTTCTTT | CASQRTLSNTEAFF
. | TRBJ2-3 | TRBV18 | . | TGTGCCAGCTCACCACCTAGCGAAACCACAGATACGCAGTATTTT | CASSPPSETTDTQYF
. | TRBJ2-7 | TRBV14 | once | TGTGCCAGCAGCCAAGTAGTTTCAGGCCTTGGCGAGCAGTACTTC | CASSQVVSGLGEQYF
TRBD1 | TRBJ2-7 | TRBV5-1 | . | TGCGCCAGCAGCTCACAGGGGTACGAGCAGTACTTC | CASSSQGYEQYF
. | TRBJ1-2 | TRBV7-2 | . | TGTGCCAGCAGCCTCAGACAGGCCGGGGCCCCGAACCCCTACACCTTC | CASSLRQAGAPNPYTF
. | TRBJ1-5 | TRBV5-6 | . | TGTGCCAGCAGCAGTGGTCGCGGGAGCAATCAGCCCCAGCATTTT | CASSSGRGSNQPQHF
TRBD2 | TRBJ2-6 | TRBV27 | . | TGTGCCAGCAGCCGAACTAGCGGGTGGGCCAACGTCCTGACTTTC | CASSRTSGWANVLTF
. | TRBJ2-7 | TRBV6-5 | . | TGTGCCAGCAGTTACTCGAGTGGTGACCTCTACGAGCAGTACTTC | CASSYSSGDLYEQYF
TRBD2 | TRBJ2-7 | TRBV13 | . | TGTGCCAGCAGCTTAGGATCTAGCGGGATTCGCCTCGAGCAGTACTTC | CASSLGSSGIRLEQYF
. | TRBJ2-3 | TRBV19 | . | TGTGCCACCGCCCTGGGCGGGACAGCCTATAGCACAGATACGCAGTATTTT | CATALGGTAYSTDTQYF
. | TRBJ2-7 | TRBV19 | . | TGTGCCAGTAGTATTGGGGCAGAATGGCTTCACGAGCAGTACTTC | CASSIGAEWLHEQYF
. | TRBJ2-2 | TRBV11-2 | . | TGTGCCAGCAGCGCAGGGGCCCTACGGACCGGGGAGCTGTTTTTT | CASSAGALRTGELFF
TRBD1 | TRBJ1-4 | TRBV5-1 | . | TGCGCCAGCAGGCCCGGGACAGGGGGCATCACTAATGAAAAACTGTTTTTT | CASRPGTGGITNEKLFF
TRBD1 | TRBJ2-7 | TRBV30 | . | TGTGCCTGGAGTGTACCCGGACAGGGACGGGAGCAGTACTTC | CAWSVPGQGREQYF
. | TRBJ1-2 | TRBV4-1 | . | TGCGCCAGCAGCTCCCAGACAGGCCCCTATGGCTACACCTTC | CASSSQTGPYGYTF
TRBD2 | TRBJ2-1 | TRBV5-1 | . | TGCGCCAGCAGCTACCAACTAGCGGGAGGTGGGGGCAATGAGCAGTTCTTC | CASSYQLAGGGGNEQFF
. | TRBJ1-4 | TRBV6-6 | . | TGTGCCAGCAGGCATGGACAGCCGGAGAGGGAAAAACTGTTTTTT | CASRHGQPEREKLFF
TRBD2 | TRBJ2-3 | TRBV9 | . | TGTGCCAGCAGCGTACTAGCGGGGGGGGATACGCAGTATTTT | CASSVLAGGDTQYF
. | TRBJ1-5 | TRBV19 | . | TGTGCCAGTAGGAGACCAAATCAGCCCCAGCATTTT | CASRRPNQPQHF
. | TRBJ2-1 | TRBV7-3 | few | TGTGCCAGCAGCTTAGGCTTAGCGAATGAGCAGTTCTTC | CASSLGLANEQFF
TRBD2 | TRBJ2-1 | TRBV30 | . | TGTGCCTGGATTAGCGGGAGGGCCTCCTACAATGAGCAGTTCTTC | CAWISGRASYNEQFF
TRBD2 | TRBJ2-7 | TRBV25-1 | . | TGTGCCAGCACTAACACGGGGGGGATATACGAGCAGTACTTC | CASTNTGGIYEQYF
. | TRBJ1-4 | TRBV2 | . | . | CASSELSLVYNEKLFF